This passage covers 24 T cell receptor beta chains from one sample sequenced in a study of cytomegalovirus exposure and HLA in healthy donors. Amplification used 60 Vbeta primers and 13 Jbeta primers. Profiled with immunoSEQ multiplex PCR; TCRdb holds only in-frame clones, not every one. Of 150,000 to 170,000 clones listed, 80% are singletons. The specimen was PBMCs. The origin of the receptors is a man aged 25-40 years in good health and CMV-seropositive.

The V and J genes are TRBV4-2 and TRBJ2-2; 7 nucleotides agree with TRBD1. The germline gives CDR1 LGHNA, CDR2 YNFKEQ. The CDR3 totals 16 residues. V dropped 6 bases and J dropped 0; count of bases not matched to a gene: 7. CDR3 residues: CASSRTGQTNTGELFF. In DNA form, the CDR3 reads TGTGCCAGCAGTCGGACAGGCCAGACGAACACCGGGGAGCTGTTTTTT.

This sequence joins TRBV28 and TRBJ1-5; a possible D gene is TRBD1 (5 bases). Trimming cost V 4 bases and J 6 bases, with 7 bases left between them. There are 12 residues in the CDR3. CDR1 and CDR2 from the germline V gene are MDHEN and SYDVKM. CDR3 in amino acids: CASSSGGQPQHF. In DNA, the CDR3 is TGTGCCAGCAGTTCCGGGGGTCAGCCCCAGCATTTT.

The sample holds a few counts of this clone. This sequence joins TRBV6-5 and TRBJ2-1; 8 bases are shared with TRBD1. The trim removed 6 bases at V and 4 bases at J, leaving 8 bases unmatched. The germline V gene has CDR1 MNHEY and CDR2 SVGAGI. The CDR3 contains 15 residues. CDR3 coding DNA: TGTGCCAGCAGCCCTGTGGGGACAGGATACAATGAGCAGTTCTTC. Its protein is CASSPVGTGYNEQFF.

The chain employs TRBV2 and TRBJ1-4, with 9 bases matching TRBD1. The CDR3 loop spans 16 amino acids. Germline V gives CDR1 SNHLY, CDR2 FYNNEI. V dropped 6 bases and J dropped 8; count of bases not matched to a gene: 13. CDR3 sequence: CASSEHPGTGREKLFF. In nucleotides, the CDR3 is TGTGCCAGCAGCGAACACCCCGGGACAGGGCGAGAAAAACTGTTTTTT.

As regards this clone: The DNA is left out, because the CDR3 cannot be placed on it with certainty; the CDR3 is given as TCRdb lists it. The chain combines TRBV21-1 with TRBJ1-3; the table's D call, TRBD1, has no DNA check behind it. TRBV21-1 is listed as a pseudogene. From its first to its last residue, the CDR3 has 18 amino acids. This CDR3 is CASSPGWGQGAPGNTIYF.

This clone appeared a few times. V is TRBV19 and J is TRBJ1-2, with a tentative D call TRBD1 (6 bases). The ends were cut back, 1 base at V and 3 bases at J, with 12 bases in the middle. The V gene's germline CDR1 is LNHDA and CDR2 SQIVND (reference sequence). The CDR3 has 15 residues. The CDR3 coding sequence is TGTGCCAGTAGTATAGTGGAGACAGGAGACTATGGCTACACCTTC. It codes for CASSIVETGDYGYTF.

The V call is TRBV7-6, the J call TRBJ2-7; 7 nucleotides match TRBD2. V lost 3 bases to trimming and J lost 5 bases; unmatched junction nucleotides: 4. Germline V gene sequence: CDR1 SGHVS, CDR2 FNYEAQ. The CDR3 spans 13 residues. CDR3 bases: TGTGCCAGCAGCTTGGGACTATCCCACGAGCAGTACTTC. This codes for CASSLGLSHEQYF.

This clone showed up just once. The rearrangement links TRBV7-2 to TRBJ1-2; a weak D match, TRBD1 (5 bases). The CDR3 is 14 residues long. V lost 0 bases, J lost 4 bases, and 9 bases lay in between. Germline assignment: CDR1 SGHTA and CDR2 FQGNSA. Here the CDR3 DNA reads TGTGCCAGCAGCTTAGCGAGACAGCTCTATGGCTACACCTTC. As protein: CASSLARQLYGYTF.

The rearrangement joins TRBV29-1 to TRBJ1-1, with 8 nucleotides matching TRBD1. J lost 4 bases, V lost 3 bases, and 10 bases had no gene match. CDR1 SQVTM and CDR2 ANQGSEA come from the germline V gene. The CDR3 runs 15 residues. The CDR3 coding sequence is TGCAGCGTTGAGCCTGGGACAGGCAGGGGCACTGAAGCTTTCTTT. It specifies CSVEPGTGRGTEAFF.

V and J are TRBV5-6 and TRBJ1-1; no clear D. Germline loops: CDR1 SGHDT, CDR2 YYEEEE. The V end lost 4 bases, the J end lost 4 bases, and 14 bases lay between the germline ends. CDR3 length equals 14 residues. Here the CDR3 reads CASSPWRWATEAFF. CDR3 DNA: TGTGCCAGCAGCCCCTGGAGGTGGGCCACTGAAGCTTTCTTT.

This chain links TRBV7-2 with TRBJ2-5; D is possibly TRBD2 (6 bases). Germline V gives CDR1 SGHTA, CDR2 FQGNSA. Trimming pared 4 bases from V and 3 bases from J, leaving 12 bases between. The CDR3 has 14 amino acids. DNA of the CDR3: TGTGCCAGCAGCTCCGGGAGATTAAAAGAGACCCAGTACTTC. This codes for CASSSGRLKETQYF.

Concerning this clone: Other nucleotide sequences in the sample specify the same CDR3. The chain combines TRBV5-4 with TRBJ2-1; D may be TRBD2 (5 bases). V lost 0 bases to trimming and J lost 4 bases, with 11 bases between them. CDR1 is SGHNT and CDR2 is YYREEE in the germline V gene (reference sequence). CDR3 length: 15 amino acids. CDR3 bases: TGTGCCAGCAGCTTGGGGCTAGCTGGTTACAATGAGCAGTTCTTC. Protein product: CASSLGLAGYNEQFF.

This clone came up a few times. The gene calls are TRBV9 and TRBJ2-2; the D gene is possibly TRBD2 (5 bases). The V gene lost 3 bases and the J gene lost 4 bases, with 10 bases spanning the gap. Germline CDR1 and CDR2: SGDLS and YYNGEE. This CDR3 is built from 14 residues. The CDR3 DNA follows: TGTGCCAGCAGCGCCATACTAGGCACCGGGGAGCTGTTTTTT. Protein product: CASSAILGTGELFF.

The CDR3, as DNA: TGTGCCAGCGGAGGGCAAGAGACCCAGTACTTC. This sequence encodes CASGGQETQYF. This chain uses TRBV2 with TRBJ2-5; possible D gene TRBD2, 6 bases. Germline CDR1 SNHLY, CDR2 FYNNEI. Trimming removed 8 bases from V and 2 bases from J, with 6 bases in between. This CDR3 has 11 residues.

The chain carries TRBV9 and TRBJ2-7, with D unresolved. The CDR3 length is 13 residues. The germline gives CDR1 SGDLS, CDR2 YYNGEE. The V gene lost 4 bases and the J gene lost 4 bases, with 12 bases spanning the gap. The CDR3 loop reads CASSLTENYEQYF. The CDR3 nucleotides read TGTGCCAGCAGCCTTACCGAGAATTACGAGCAGTACTTC.

This clone showed up just once. CDR3 bases: TGTGCCAGCTCACCACCCGGGGAAACCGGCTACACCTTC. This codes for CASSPPGETGYTF. The V gene is TRBV18, the J gene TRBJ1-2; D ambiguous. Per germline, CDR1 KGHSH and CDR2 LQKENI. V lost 0 bases and J 8 bases, leaving 10 bases between the germline ends. The CDR3 has 13 residues.

The chain is built from TRBV28 and TRBJ2-2; weak D call: TRBD2 (5 bases). This CDR3 is built from 17 residues. CDR1 MDHEN and CDR2 SYDVKM come from the germline V gene. V was clipped by 2 bases and J by 6 bases, with 19 bases between them. The CDR3 loop reads CASSLGRIHKSAGELFF. The CDR3 coding sequence is TGTGCCAGCAGTTTAGGGAGAATACATAAATCGGCCGGGGAGCTGTTTTTT. The full variable domain, rest sourced from reference TRBV28 and TRBJ2-2, is DVKVTQSSRYLVKRTGEKVFLECVQDMDHENMFWYRQDPGLGLRLIYFSYDVKMKEKGDIPEGYSVSREKKERFSLILESASTNQTSMYLCASSLGRIHKSAGELFFGEGSRLTVL.

The genes are TRBV7-9 and TRBJ2-1; D not certain. In germline, CDR1 is SEHNR, CDR2 FQNEAQ (reference sequence). Trimming removed 3 bases at V and 8 bases at J, with 11 bases between. The CDR3 contains 13 residues. This chain's CDR3 is CASSLGLWDEQFF. CDR3 bases: TGTGCCAGCAGCTTGGGCCTATGGGATGAGCAGTTCTTC.

This chain links TRBV2 with TRBJ2-7; 7 nucleotides line up with TRBD1. V lost 7 bases and J lost 11; bases outside the gene matches: 5. The CDR3 is made up of 10 amino acids. In germline, CDR1 is SNHLY, CDR2 FYNNEI. CDR3 protein: CASILDREYF. CDR3 coding DNA: TGTGCCAGCATCCTCGACAGGGAGTACTTC.

This clone was found once. A junction end diverges from the germline sequence, so it may reflect a read error. This chain links TRBV6-1 with TRBJ1-2, with 7 bases that match TRBD1. The germline V gene encodes CDR1 MNHNS and CDR2 SASEGT. The CDR3 sequence is 15 residues long. The CDR3 nucleotides are TGTGCCAGCAGTGAAGCAATAAGGGACAGACGGGGCTCCCCCTTC. Translating gives CASSEAIRDRRGSPF.

The genes are TRBV27 and TRBJ2-1, with D possibly matching TRBD1 (6 bases). In germline, CDR1 is MNHEY, CDR2 SMNVEV (reference sequence). The CDR3 consists of 15 residues. With 6 bases removed from V and 4 bases from J, the gap between germline ends came to 16 bases. CDR3 coding DNA: TGTGCCAGCAGGGCCATGGGGGCCCTATACAATGAGCAGTTCTTC. Its translation: CASRAMGALYNEQFF.

The gene calls are TRBV11-3 and TRBJ2-1; 7 bases agree with TRBD2. J gave up 7 bases and V 5 bases, and 2 bases lay outside the gene matches. The V gene's germline CDR1 is SGHNT and CDR2 YENEEA. The CDR3 covers 12 residues. The CDR3 DNA reads as TGTGCCAGCAGCGCGCGGGAGAATGAGCAGTTCTTC. Translating it yields CASSARENEQFF.

V is TRBV10-2 and J is TRBJ2-7; 14 nucleotides align to TRBD2. Germline CDR1 and CDR2: WSHSY and SAAADI. V gave up 6 bases and J gave up 5 bases; unmatched junction bases: 3. This CDR3 spans 14 amino acids. CDR3 amino acids: CASRGTSGSHEQYF. The CDR3 DNA is TGCGCCAGCAGGGGGACTAGCGGGAGCCACGAGCAGTACTTC.

This chain's CDR3 is CASSQPDKLPGQVPYEQYF. As DNA, the CDR3 is TGCGCCAGCAGCCAACCGGACAAATTACCGGGACAGGTCCCCTACGAGCAGTACTTC. The V call is TRBV4-3, the J call TRBJ2-7; 8 bases are shared with TRBD1. Germline CDR1 LGHNA, CDR2 YSLEER. This CDR3 contains 19 residues. Trimming removed 2 bases from V and 2 bases from J; junction bases left unmatched: 17.